This T cell receptor (beta chain) was obtained from a study of CD8+ T cells in alopecia areata. The overall study: Severity of treated patients was scored by affected scalp percentage.

Of note for this clone: Its antigen is not known.

cDNA reverse transcribed from extracted RNA served as the sequencing template. Measured with immunoSEQ multiplex PCR; TCRdb has only the in-frame clones, and not every one. Among about 200,000 clones listed, roughly 60% were seen once. The CDR3 has 16 amino acids. CDR1 is SEHNR and CDR2 is FQNEAQ in the germline V gene (reference sequence). V lost 3 bases, J lost 3 bases, and 14 bases lay in between. Study-wide results and limits: Normal scalp showed lower clonality than lesional scalp, especially alopecia totalis/universalis.

Treatment: oral pan-JAK inhibitor, 5-10 mg twice daily. Researchers took lesional scalp punch biopsies and peripheral blood from people who were alopecia areata patients. The sequences come from CD4+ T cells sorted from blood, collected at week 24, from a patient treated with tofacitinib. The receptor comes from a human donor with alopecia areata. The chain combines TRBV7-9 with TRBJ2-2, with a tentative D call TRBD1 (6 bases). The CDR3 region has the DNA TGTGCCAGCAGCTTTCGGACAGCCTGGGACACCGGGGAGCTGTTTTTT. Protein sequence: CASSFRTAWDTGELFF.